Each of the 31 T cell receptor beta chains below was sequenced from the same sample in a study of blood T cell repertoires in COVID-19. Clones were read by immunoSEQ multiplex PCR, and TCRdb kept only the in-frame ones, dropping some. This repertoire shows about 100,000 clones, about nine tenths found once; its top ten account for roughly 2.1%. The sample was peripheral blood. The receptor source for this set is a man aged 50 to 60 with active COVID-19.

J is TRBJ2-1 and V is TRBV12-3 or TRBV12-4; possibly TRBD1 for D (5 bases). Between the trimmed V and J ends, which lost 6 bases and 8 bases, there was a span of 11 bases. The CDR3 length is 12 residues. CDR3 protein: CASSPRADEQFF. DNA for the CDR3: TGTGCCAGCAGCCCCAGGGCGGATGAGCAGTTCTTC.

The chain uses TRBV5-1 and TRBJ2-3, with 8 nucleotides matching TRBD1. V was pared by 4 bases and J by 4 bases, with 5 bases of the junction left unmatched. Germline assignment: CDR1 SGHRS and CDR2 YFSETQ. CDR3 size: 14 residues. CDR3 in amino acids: CASSPGQGADTQYF. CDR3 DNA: TGCGCCAGCAGCCCCGGACAGGGCGCAGATACGCAGTATTTT. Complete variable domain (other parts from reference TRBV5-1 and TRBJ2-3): KAGVTQTPRYLIKTRGQQVTLSCSPISGHRSVSWYQQTPGQGLQFLFEYFSETQRNKGNFPGRFSGRQFSNSRSEMNVSTLELGDSALYLCASSPGQGADTQYFGPGTRLTVL.

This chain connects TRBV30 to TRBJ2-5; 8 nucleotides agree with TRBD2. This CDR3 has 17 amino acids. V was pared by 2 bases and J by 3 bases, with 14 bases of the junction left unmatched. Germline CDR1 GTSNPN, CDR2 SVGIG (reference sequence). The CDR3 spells CAWSKRSGNRIKETQYF. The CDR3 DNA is TGTGCCTGGAGTAAGCGTAGCGGGAATCGGATTAAAGAGACCCAGTACTTC.

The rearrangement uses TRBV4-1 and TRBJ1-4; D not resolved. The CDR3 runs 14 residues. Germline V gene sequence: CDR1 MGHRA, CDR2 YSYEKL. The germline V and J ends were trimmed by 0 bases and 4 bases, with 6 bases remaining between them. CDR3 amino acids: CASSQEWHNEKLFF. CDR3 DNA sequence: TGCGCCAGCAGCCAAGAGTGGCATAATGAAAAACTGTTTTTT.

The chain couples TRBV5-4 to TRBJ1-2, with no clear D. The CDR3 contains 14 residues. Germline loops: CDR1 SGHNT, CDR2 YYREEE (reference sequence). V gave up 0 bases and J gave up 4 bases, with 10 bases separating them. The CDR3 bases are TGTGCCAGCAGCTTGGAGGCGGAGCCCTATGGCTACACCTTC. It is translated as CASSLEAEPYGYTF.

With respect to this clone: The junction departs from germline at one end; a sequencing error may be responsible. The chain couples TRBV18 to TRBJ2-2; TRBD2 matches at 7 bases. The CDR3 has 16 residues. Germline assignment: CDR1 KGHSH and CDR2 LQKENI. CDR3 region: CTSSVTTSGTGGELFF. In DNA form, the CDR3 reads TGTACCAGCTCCGTTACCACGAGCGGGACCGGCGGGGAGCTGTTTTTT.

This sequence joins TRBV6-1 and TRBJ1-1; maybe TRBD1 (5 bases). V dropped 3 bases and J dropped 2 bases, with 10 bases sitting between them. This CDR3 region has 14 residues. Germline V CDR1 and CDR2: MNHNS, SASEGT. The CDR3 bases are TGTGCCAGCAGTGAGGGAGGGGTAAACACTGAAGCTTTCTTT. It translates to CASSEGGVNTEAFF.

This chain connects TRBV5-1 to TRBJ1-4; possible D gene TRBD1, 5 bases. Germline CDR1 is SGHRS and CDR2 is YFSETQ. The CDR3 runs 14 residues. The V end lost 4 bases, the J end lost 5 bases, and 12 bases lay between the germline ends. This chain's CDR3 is CASSPRDLNEKLFF. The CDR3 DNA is TGCGCCAGCAGCCCCCGGGACTTAAATGAAAAACTGTTTTTT.

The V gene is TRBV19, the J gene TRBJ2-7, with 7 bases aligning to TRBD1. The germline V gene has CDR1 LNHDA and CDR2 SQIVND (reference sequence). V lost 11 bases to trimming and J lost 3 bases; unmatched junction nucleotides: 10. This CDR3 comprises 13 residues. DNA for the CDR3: TGTGCCCGGGGACAGCCACCACGCTACGAGCAGTACTTC. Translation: CARGQPPRYEQYF.

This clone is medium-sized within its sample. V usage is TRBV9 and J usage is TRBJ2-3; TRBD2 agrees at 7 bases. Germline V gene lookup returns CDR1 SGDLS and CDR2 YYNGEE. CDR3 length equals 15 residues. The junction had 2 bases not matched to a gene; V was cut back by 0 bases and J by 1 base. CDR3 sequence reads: CASSVGTSGTDTQYF. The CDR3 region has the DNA TGTGCCAGCAGCGTAGGTACTAGCGGCACAGATACGCAGTATTTT. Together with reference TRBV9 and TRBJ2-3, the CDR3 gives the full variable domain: DSGVTQTPKHLITATGQRVTLRCSPRSGDLSVYWYQQSLDQGLQFLIQYYNGEERAKGNILERFSAQQFPDLHSELNLSSLELGDSALYFCASSVGTSGTDTQYFGPGTRLTVL.

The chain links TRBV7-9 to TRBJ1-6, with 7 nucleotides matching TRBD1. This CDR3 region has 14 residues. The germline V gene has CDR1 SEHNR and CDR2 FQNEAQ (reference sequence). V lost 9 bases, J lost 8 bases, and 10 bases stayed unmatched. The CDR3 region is CASLRTDRDSPLHF. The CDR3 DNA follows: TGTGCCAGTCTCCGCACCGACAGGGATTCACCCCTCCACTTT.

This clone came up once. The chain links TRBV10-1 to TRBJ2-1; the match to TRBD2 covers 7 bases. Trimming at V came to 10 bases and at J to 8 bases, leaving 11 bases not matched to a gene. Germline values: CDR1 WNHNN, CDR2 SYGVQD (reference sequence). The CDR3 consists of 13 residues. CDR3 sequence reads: CATGAGEFHEQFF. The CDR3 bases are TGCGCCACCGGGGCGGGAGAGTTCCATGAGCAGTTCTTC.

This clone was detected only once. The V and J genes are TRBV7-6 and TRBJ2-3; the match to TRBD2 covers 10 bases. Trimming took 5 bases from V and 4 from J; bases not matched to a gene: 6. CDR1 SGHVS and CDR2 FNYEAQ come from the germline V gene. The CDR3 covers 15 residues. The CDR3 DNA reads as TGTGCCAGCAGCCCCCGTCTAGCGGGGGCAGATACGCAGTATTTT. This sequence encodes CASSPRLAGADTQYF.

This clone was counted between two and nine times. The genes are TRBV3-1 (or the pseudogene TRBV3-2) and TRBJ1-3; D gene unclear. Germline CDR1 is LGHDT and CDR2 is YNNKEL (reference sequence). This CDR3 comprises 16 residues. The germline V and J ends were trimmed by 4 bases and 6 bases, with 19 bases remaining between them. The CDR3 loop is CASSPTHRSIANTIYF. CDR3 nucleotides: TGTGCCAGCAGCCCAACCCACCGGTCAATCGCAAACACCATATATTTT.

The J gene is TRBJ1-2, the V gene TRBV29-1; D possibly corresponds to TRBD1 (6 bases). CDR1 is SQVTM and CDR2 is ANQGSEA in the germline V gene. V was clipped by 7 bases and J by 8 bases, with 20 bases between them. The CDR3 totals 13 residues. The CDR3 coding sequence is TGCAGCGAAGGACAGTTGGGGTACGGCGGCTACACCTTC. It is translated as CSEGQLGYGGYTF.

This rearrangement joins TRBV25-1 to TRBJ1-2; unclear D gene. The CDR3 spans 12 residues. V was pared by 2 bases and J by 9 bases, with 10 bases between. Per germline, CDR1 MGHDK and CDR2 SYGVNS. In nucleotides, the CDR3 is TGTGCCAGCAGTGAACGGCTAGGTCGCTACACCTTC. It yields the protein CASSERLGRYTF.

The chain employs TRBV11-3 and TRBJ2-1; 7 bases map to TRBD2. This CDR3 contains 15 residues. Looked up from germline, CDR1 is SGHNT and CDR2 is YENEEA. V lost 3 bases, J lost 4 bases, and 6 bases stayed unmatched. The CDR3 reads CASSLGTTLYNEQFF. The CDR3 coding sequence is TGTGCCAGCAGCTTGGGGACTACGCTGTACAATGAGCAGTTCTTC.

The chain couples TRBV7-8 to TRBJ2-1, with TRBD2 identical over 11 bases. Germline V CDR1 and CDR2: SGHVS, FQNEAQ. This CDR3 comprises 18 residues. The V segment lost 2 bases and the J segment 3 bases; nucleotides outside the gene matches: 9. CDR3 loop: CASSLSPLGTSGYNEQFF. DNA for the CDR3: TGTGCCAGCAGCTTATCACCCCTTGGGACTAGCGGCTACAATGAGCAGTTCTTC.

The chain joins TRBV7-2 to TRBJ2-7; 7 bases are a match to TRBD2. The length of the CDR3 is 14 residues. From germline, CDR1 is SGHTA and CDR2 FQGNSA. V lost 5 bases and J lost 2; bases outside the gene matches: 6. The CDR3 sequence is CASSLRGLTYEQYF. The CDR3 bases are TGTGCCAGCAGCCTGCGGGGACTAACCTACGAGCAGTACTTC.

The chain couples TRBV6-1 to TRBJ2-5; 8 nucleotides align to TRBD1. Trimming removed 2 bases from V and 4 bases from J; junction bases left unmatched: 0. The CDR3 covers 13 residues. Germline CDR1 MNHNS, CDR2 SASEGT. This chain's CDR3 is CASSETGGETQYF. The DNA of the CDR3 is TGTGCCAGCAGTGAAACAGGGGGAGAGACCCAGTACTTC.

The CDR3 sequence is CASRSGQGYGYTF. In DNA, the CDR3 is TGTGCCAGCCGGTCCGGACAGGGCTATGGCTACACCTTC. V is TRBV2 and J is TRBJ1-2; 8 bases are a match to TRBD1. Germline V gene data show CDR1 as SNHLY and CDR2 as FYNNEI. V lost 8 bases and J lost 4; bases outside the gene matches: 6. The CDR3 spans 13 residues.

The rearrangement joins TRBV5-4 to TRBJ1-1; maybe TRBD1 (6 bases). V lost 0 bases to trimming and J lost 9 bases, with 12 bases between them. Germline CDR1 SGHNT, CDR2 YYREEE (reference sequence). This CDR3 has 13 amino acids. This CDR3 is CASSLGEQGKAFF. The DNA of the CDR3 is TGTGCCAGCAGCTTGGGTGAACAGGGTAAAGCTTTCTTT.

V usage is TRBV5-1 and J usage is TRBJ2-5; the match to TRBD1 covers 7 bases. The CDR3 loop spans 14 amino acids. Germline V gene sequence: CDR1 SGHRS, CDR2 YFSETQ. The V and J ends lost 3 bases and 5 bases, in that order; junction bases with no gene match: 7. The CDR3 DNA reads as TGCGCCAGCAGCTCGACAGGGAAAATGGAGACCCAGTACTTC. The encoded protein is CASSSTGKMETQYF.

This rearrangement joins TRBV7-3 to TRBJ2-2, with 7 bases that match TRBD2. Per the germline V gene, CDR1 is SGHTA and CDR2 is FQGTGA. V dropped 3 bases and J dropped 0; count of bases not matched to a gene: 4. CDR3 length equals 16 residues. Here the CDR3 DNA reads TGTGCCAGCAGCTTTAGAGCGGGGACGAACACCGGGGAGCTGTTTTTT. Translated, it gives CASSFRAGTNTGELFF.

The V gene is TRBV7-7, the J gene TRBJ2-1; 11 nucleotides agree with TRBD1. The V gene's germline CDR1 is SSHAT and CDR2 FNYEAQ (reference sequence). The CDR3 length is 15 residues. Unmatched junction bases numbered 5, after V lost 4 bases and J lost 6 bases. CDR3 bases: TGTGCCAGCAGCTCTGGACAGGGGGCGGGCAATGAGCAGTTCTTC. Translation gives CASSSGQGAGNEQFF.

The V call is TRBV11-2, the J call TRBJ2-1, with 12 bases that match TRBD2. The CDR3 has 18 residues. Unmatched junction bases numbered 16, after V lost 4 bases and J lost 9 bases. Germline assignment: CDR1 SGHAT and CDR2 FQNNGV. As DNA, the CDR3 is TGTGCCAGCAGCTCCCCCAACCAGACTAGCGGGAGTTCCGGTGAGCAGTTCTTC. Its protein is CASSSPNQTSGSSGEQFF.

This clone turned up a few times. CDR3 DNA: TGTGCCATCAGTGAGTCGCCGGGGGAGACCCAGTACTTC. It encodes CAISESPGETQYF. This chain links TRBV10-3 with TRBJ2-5; possibly TRBD2 for D (5 bases). The CDR3 runs 13 residues. In germline, CDR1 is ENHRY, CDR2 SYGVKD. V was shortened by 0 bases and J by 5 bases, with 7 bases between the two germline ends.

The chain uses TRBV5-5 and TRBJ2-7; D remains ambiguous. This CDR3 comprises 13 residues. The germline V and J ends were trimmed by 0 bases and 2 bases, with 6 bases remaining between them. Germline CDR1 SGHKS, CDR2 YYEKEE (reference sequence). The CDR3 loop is CASSLGSTYEQYV. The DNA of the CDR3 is TGTGCCAGCAGCTTGGGATCTACCTACGAGCAGTACGTC.

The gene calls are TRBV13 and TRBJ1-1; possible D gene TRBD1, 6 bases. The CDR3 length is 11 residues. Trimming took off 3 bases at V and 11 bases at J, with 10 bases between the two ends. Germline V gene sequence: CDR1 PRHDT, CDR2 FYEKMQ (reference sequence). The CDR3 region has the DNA TGTGCCAGCAGCTTGGGACATCAGGCTTTCTTT. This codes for CASSLGHQAFF.

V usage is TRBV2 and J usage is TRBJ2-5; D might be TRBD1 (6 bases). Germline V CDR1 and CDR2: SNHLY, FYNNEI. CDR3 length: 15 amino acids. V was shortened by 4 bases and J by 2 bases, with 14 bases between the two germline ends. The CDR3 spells CASSGQALNQETQYF. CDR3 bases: TGTGCCAGCAGTGGACAGGCCCTGAATCAAGAGACCCAGTACTTC.

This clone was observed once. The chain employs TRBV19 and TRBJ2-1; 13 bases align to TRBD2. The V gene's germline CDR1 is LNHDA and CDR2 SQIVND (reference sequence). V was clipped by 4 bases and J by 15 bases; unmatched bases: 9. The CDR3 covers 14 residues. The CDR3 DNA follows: TGTGCCAGTAGTAGGGGACTAGCGGGACCCCCCTCGTTCTTC. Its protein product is CASSRGLAGPPSFF.